The 25 T cell receptor beta chains listed next were all sequenced from one sample in a study of monozygotic twins with inflammatory bowel disease. Each CDR3 protein gets one entry in TCRdb, which reprocessed the 5' RACE reads and gives no DNA. The sample data list about 160,000 distinct CDR3 sequences. The specimen sequenced was blood. These receptors all come from a human donor with ulcerative colitis or Crohn's disease, or a healthy co-twin of an affected twin (not recorded which).

This chain uses TRBV20-1 with TRBJ1-6. Germline V gene sequence: CDR1 DFQATT, CDR2 SNEGSKA (reference sequence). This CDR3 has 17 residues. The CDR3 protein is CSASSHGQSSYNSPLHF.

The chain is built from TRBV18 and TRBJ2-2; TCRdb proposes TRBD2, but this gene call is untestable without DNA. Germline values: CDR1 KGHSH, CDR2 LQKENI. The length of the CDR3 is 16 residues. The chain's CDR3 is CASSPRSEVNTGELFF. The variable domain in full, with the rest retrieved from reference TRBV18 and TRBJ2-2, is NAGVMQNPRHLVRRRGQEARLRCSPMKGHSHVYWYRQLPEEGLKFMVYLQKENIIDESGMPKERFSAEFPKEGPSILRIQQVVRGDSAAYFCASSPRSEVNTGELFFGEGSRLTVL.

The rearrangement links TRBV20-1 to TRBJ1-6; TCRdb indicates TRBD1, and absent DNA this call remains unverified. The CDR3 runs 18 residues. CDR1 DFQATT and CDR2 SNEGSKA come from the germline V gene (reference sequence). This chain's CDR3 is CSARDHSFPGLGNSPLHF.

V and J are TRBV20-1 and TRBJ2-1; TCRdb proposes TRBD2, but this gene call is untestable without DNA. Germline V gene sequence: CDR1 DFQATT, CDR2 SNEGSKA (reference sequence). This CDR3 region has 15 residues. This CDR3 reads CSARDAGGPGNEQFF.

Here the CDR3 reads CASSLHEGGKNMQYF. The chain couples TRBV7-3 to TRBJ2-4. This CDR3 comprises 15 residues. CDR1 and CDR2 (germline): SGHTA, FQGTGA.

The J gene is TRBJ2-7, the V gene TRBV28; TCRdb's assignment of TRBD1 cannot be checked, as there is no DNA. The CDR3 consists of 14 residues. CDR1 is MDHEN and CDR2 is SYDVKM in the germline V gene. The CDR3 protein is CASSSPGRGDEQYF.

The chain couples TRBV5-1 to TRBJ2-1. Germline V gene lookup returns CDR1 SGHRS and CDR2 YFSETQ. The CDR3 runs to 13 residues. CDR3 in amino acids: CASSLAWGGEQFF.

V gene TRBV20-1 combines with J gene TRBJ2-7; with no DNA, the TCRdb D assignment of TRBD2 cannot be verified. This CDR3 has 14 amino acids. Germline lookup yields CDR1 DFQATT and CDR2 SNEGSKA (reference sequence). The CDR3 here is CSAVGGPTNYEQYF.

The CDR3 here is CASILEGIYGYTF. The V call is TRBV5-6, the J call TRBJ1-2. The CDR3 sequence is 13 residues long. From germline, CDR1 is SGHDT and CDR2 YYEEEE.

The CDR3 here is CASSILRTEAFF. The chain combines TRBV7-2 with TRBJ1-1. The germline V gene encodes CDR1 SGHTA and CDR2 FQGNSA. CDR3 length: 12 residues.

CDR3 residues: CASSEPSGPDTQYF. This rearrangement joins TRBV5-1 to TRBJ2-3; TCRdb's D call, TRBD2, is unchecked because there is no DNA. This CDR3 has 14 residues. Germline assignment: CDR1 SGHRS and CDR2 YFSETQ.

This chain joins TRBV20-1 and TRBJ2-5; TCRdb proposes TRBD1, but this gene call is untestable without DNA. Germline V gene sequence: CDR1 DFQATT, CDR2 SNEGSKA (reference sequence). The CDR3 is 14 residues long. CDR3: CSASFPGQKETQYF.

The chain has TRBV2 and TRBJ2-3. The CDR3 has 16 amino acids. From germline, CDR1 is SNHLY and CDR2 FYNNEI. The CDR3 loop reads CASSESAWLTTDTQYF. The variable domain in full, completed from reference TRBV2 and TRBJ2-3, reads EPEVTQTPSHQVTQMGQEVILRCVPISNHLYFYWYRQILGQKVEFLVSFYNNEISEKSEIFDDQFSVERPDGSNFTLKIRSTKLEDSAMYFCASSESAWLTTDTQYFGPGTRLTVL.

V and J are TRBV7-3 and TRBJ2-3. The germline V gene encodes CDR1 SGHTA and CDR2 FQGTGA. The length of the CDR3 is 16 residues. The CDR3 region is CASSLTGNSGTDTQYF.

The V gene is TRBV7-2, the J gene TRBJ1-3. The CDR3 has 12 amino acids. CDR1 is SGHTA, CDR2 FQGNSA, per germline. CDR3 amino acids: CASSLDGNTIYF. Using reference TRBV7-2 and TRBJ1-3 for the parts outside the CDR3, the full variable domain is GAGVSQSPSNKVTEKGKDVELRCDPISGHTALYWYRQSLGQGLEFLIYFQGNSAPDKSGLPSDRFSAERTGGSVSTLTIQRTQQEDSAVYLCASSLDGNTIYFGEGSWLTVV.

The V call is TRBV7-2, the J call TRBJ1-5; there is no DNA to check the TCRdb D call of TRBD1. Per the germline V gene, CDR1 is SGHTA and CDR2 is FQGNSA. This CDR3 spans 13 amino acids. The CDR3 protein is CASSPTGSWPQHF.

V and J are TRBV6-5 and TRBJ2-7; the TCRdb D gene call, TRBD2, has no DNA to confirm it. Germline V gene sequence: CDR1 MNHEY, CDR2 SVGAGI. CDR3 length equals 18 residues. The chain's CDR3 is CASSYSLVGRESSYEQYF.

This rearrangement joins TRBV4-3 to TRBJ2-1; the TRBD2 assignment by TCRdb is unverifiable without DNA. CDR1 and CDR2 (germline): LGHNA, YSLEER. The CDR3 has 16 amino acids. CDR3 sequence: CASSQLAGGSYNEQFF.

The rearrangement joins TRBV28 to TRBJ2-5; TCRdb picks TRBD2, but there is no DNA to check that call. Germline CDR1 is MDHEN and CDR2 is SYDVKM. This CDR3 is 17 amino acids long. CDR3 residues: CASSHLGASEYQETQYF.

The genes are TRBV3-1 and TRBJ1-1; lacking DNA, the TRBD1 call made by TCRdb goes unchecked. Germline V gives CDR1 LGHDT, CDR2 YNNKEL (reference sequence). The CDR3 covers 14 residues. CDR3 protein: CASSHLQGNTEAFF.

The J gene is TRBJ2-7, the V gene TRBV7-2; the D gene TCRdb calls, TRBD1, cannot be checked with no DNA. This CDR3 spans 15 amino acids. From germline, CDR1 is SGHTA and CDR2 FQGNSA. This CDR3 is CASSLSGQVSYEQYF. The full variable domain, in which reference TRBV7-2 and TRBJ2-7 provide the parts outside the CDR3, is GAGVSQSPSNKVTEKGKDVELRCDPISGHTALYWYRQSLGQGLEFLIYFQGNSAPDKSGLPSDRFSAERTGGSVSTLTIQRTQQEDSAVYLCASSLSGQVSYEQYFGPGTRLTVT.

CDR3 sequence: CATSVGGEGTDTQYF. The chain uses TRBV15 and TRBJ2-3; TCRdb proposes TRBD2, but this gene call is untestable without DNA. Germline CDR1 reads LNHNV; CDR2 reads YYDKDF (reference sequence). There are 15 residues in the CDR3. The variable domain in full, completed from reference TRBV15 and TRBJ2-3, reads DAMVIQNPRYQVTQFGKPVTLSCSQTLNHNVMYWYQQKSSQAPKLLFHYYDKDFNNEADTPDNFQSRRPNTSFCFLDIRSPGLGDTAMYLCATSVGGEGTDTQYFGPGTRLTVL.

This chain uses TRBV7-2 with TRBJ1-5; TCRdb's assignment of TRBD1 cannot be checked, as there is no DNA. Germline V CDR1 and CDR2: SGHTA, FQGNSA. CDR3 size: 16 residues. CDR3 sequence: CASSILAGTTNQPQHF.

The gene calls are TRBV15 and TRBJ2-3; as DNA is missing, the TRBD1 call by TCRdb cannot be tested. Germline assignment: CDR1 LNHNV and CDR2 YYDKDF (reference sequence). The CDR3 length is 15 residues. This chain's CDR3 is CATSRGAGGADTQYF. Filled out from reference TRBV15 and TRBJ2-3, the complete variable domain reads DAMVIQNPRYQVTQFGKPVTLSCSQTLNHNVMYWYQQKSSQAPKLLFHYYDKDFNNEADTPDNFQSRRPNTSFCFLDIRSPGLGDTAMYLCATSRGAGGADTQYFGPGTRLTVL.

The chain combines TRBV11-2 with TRBJ2-2; there is no DNA to check the TCRdb D call of TRBD2. The CDR3 has 16 residues. CDR1 and CDR2 from the germline V gene are SGHAT and FQNNGV. Here the CDR3 reads CASSLVRGGVPGELFF.